Shown below are 8 T cell receptor beta chains from a single sample sequenced in a study of blood T cell repertoires in COVID-19. TCRdb's table, derived via immunoSEQ multiplex PCR, lists solely in-frame clones and lacks some. The sample lists more than 300,000 clones, about 91% occurring once. Sample: peripheral blood. Source of these receptors: a woman aged 25 to 39 with COVID-19, enrolled during active disease.

This clone was observed once. The CDR3 is CASSLPWDSYEQYF. Here the CDR3 DNA reads TGTGCCAGCAGCTTGCCCTGGGACAGCTACGAGCAGTACTTC. This chain links TRBV11-3 with TRBJ2-7; 7 nucleotides match TRBD1. The CDR3 is 14 amino acids. Trimming cost V 3 bases and J 3 bases; bases outside gene matches: 5. Germline V gives CDR1 SGHNT, CDR2 YENEEA.

The V gene is TRBV7-9, the J gene TRBJ2-5; 8 positions agree with TRBD1. Germline CDR1 SEHNR, CDR2 FQNEAQ (reference sequence). With V trimmed by 5 bases and J by 5 bases, 10 bases remained unmatched. This CDR3 comprises 15 residues. The CDR3 DNA reads TGTGCCAGCAGCACGGCGACAGGGGCCGCGGAGACCCAGTACTTC. This gives the protein CASSTATGAAETQYF.

J is TRBJ1-2 and V is TRBV3-1 (or the pseudogene TRBV3-2); 7 nucleotides match TRBD1. The trim removed 3 bases at V and 6 bases at J, leaving 4 bases unmatched. The germline gives CDR1 LGHDT, CDR2 YNNKEL (reference sequence). CDR3 length equals 13 residues. The CDR3 is CASSHFDRDGYTF. The CDR3 DNA reads as TGTGCCAGCAGCCACTTCGACAGGGATGGCTACACCTTC.

The chain carries TRBV6-2 or TRBV6-3 and TRBJ2-7; TRBD1 matches at 9 bases. CDR3 length equals 16 residues. The V and J ends lost 5 bases and 0 bases, in that order; junction bases with no gene match: 8. Germline V gene lookup returns CDR1 MNHEY and CDR2 SVGEGT. The CDR3, as DNA: TGTGCCAGCAGTCCACCCGAGGGACAGGGCTCCTACGAGCAGTACTTC. Its translation: CASSPPEGQGSYEQYF.

The J gene is TRBJ2-3, the V gene TRBV5-1; 12 bases are a match to TRBD2. This CDR3 is 18 amino acids long. The germline V gene has CDR1 SGHRS and CDR2 YFSETQ. With 2 bases clipped from V and 3 bases from J, the junction kept 10 bases outside the gene matches. This chain's CDR3 is CASSFGLAGGTSTDTQYF. The CDR3 DNA reads as TGCGCCAGCAGCTTCGGCCTAGCGGGGGGGACCTCAACAGATACGCAGTATTTT.

The chain couples TRBV27 to TRBJ2-2, with TRBD1 identical over 7 bases. Per germline, CDR1 MNHEY and CDR2 SMNVEV (reference sequence). The CDR3 has 15 amino acids. J was trimmed by 2 bases and V by 5 bases; bases with no gene match: 5. CDR3 in amino acids: CASSPRTGNTGELFF. The CDR3 DNA is TGTGCCAGCAGTCCCCGGACAGGCAACACCGGGGAGCTGTTTTTT.

The gene calls are TRBV11-2 and TRBJ2-2; TRBD2 might be the D (6 bases). V lost 7 bases and J 2 bases, leaving 20 bases between the germline ends. CDR3 length equals 17 residues. From germline, CDR1 is SGHAT and CDR2 FQNNGV. CDR3 loop: CASTQTPGLSNTGELFF. The CDR3 region has the DNA TGTGCCAGCACCCAAACCCCGGGACTTTCCAACACCGGGGAGCTGTTTTTT.

V is TRBV30 and J is TRBJ1-5, with 9 bases identical to TRBD1. The CDR3 length is 16 residues. Germline trimming cut 0 bases from V and 3 bases from J; bases unmatched to any gene: 6. Germline CDR1 reads GTSNPN; CDR2 reads SVGIG (reference sequence). The chain's CDR3 is CAWSVLGQGNNQPQHF. The CDR3 DNA follows: TGTGCCTGGAGTGTACTCGGACAGGGGAACAATCAGCCCCAGCATTTT.